The sequence of this T cell receptor beta chain was determined in a study of tumor-infiltrating lymphocytes in primary liver carcinoma. Unsorted whole blood served as the source of blood RNA, and germline DNA was extracted as well. This clonotype was counted at least ten times. Priming with a constant-region primer yielded TCR beta cDNA from around 540 ng total RNA. Researchers made the TCR beta libraries by running three nested multiplex PCR rounds with slightly modified ARM-PCR. TCRdb processed the multiplex PCR reads anew with MiXCR; each CDR3 protein has one entry. This repertoire shows almost 200,000 distinct CDR3 sequences, approximately 65% found once; its top ten account for approximately 7%. This TCR was sampled from a woman in her fifties or sixties with primary liver carcinoma and hepatitis B virus infection. The sample was peripheral blood.

The CDR3 spells CASSLRDPVAQYF. For the CDR3, the DNA is TGTGCCAGCAGTCTCCGGGACCCCGTGGCCCAGTACTTC. The chain is built from TRBV12-3 or TRBV12-4 and TRBJ2-5; D tentatively fits TRBD1 or TRBD2 (5 bases each). The CDR3 runs 13 residues. The V end lost 5 bases, the J end lost 9 bases, and 16 bases lay between the germline ends.